Shown below are 3 T cell receptor beta chains from a single sample sequenced in a study of T cells in pancreatic ductal adenocarcinoma. Generated by immunoSEQ multiplex PCR, the TCRdb table keeps only in-frame clones and is missing some. Altogether 10,000 or so clones are present, 67% being singletons, with the ten largest covering around 25%. Surgery without prior neoadjuvant therapy was the treatment of the selected pancreatic ductal adenocarcinoma patients. Sample: pancreatic tumor tissue. The receptors originated from a human donor with pancreatic ductal adenocarcinoma.

The chain carries TRBV4-1 and TRBJ2-7, with 11 bases matching TRBD1. Germline-derived CDR1 and CDR2 are MGHRA and YSYEKL. Trimming took 4 bases from V and 4 from J; bases not matched to a gene: 18. CDR3 length: 19 amino acids. CDR3 coding DNA: TGCGCCAGCAGCCTTACAATAGTCAAAACCGGGACAGGGGGTTACGAGCAGTACTTC. Translation: CASSLTIVKTGTGGYEQYF.

This clone came up once. The chain carries TRBV7-6 and TRBJ1-2; D is ambiguous. The V gene's germline CDR1 is SGHVS and CDR2 FNYEAQ. V dropped 5 bases and J dropped 4 bases, with 26 bases sitting between them. The CDR3 runs 18 residues. The CDR3 spells CASSAGYVNLEKTYGYTF. In DNA, the CDR3 is TGTGCCAGCAGCGCCGGTTATGTGAATCTCGAAAAGACCTATGGCTACACCTTC.

J is TRBJ2-1 and V is TRBV29-1; 10 bases are a match to TRBD2. V trimming: 3 bases; J trimming: 8 bases; junction bases outside the gene matches: 10. The CDR3 has 15 residues. Germline CDR1 is SQVTM and CDR2 is ANQGSEA. For the CDR3, the DNA is TGCAGCGTTGACATGGGCAGCGGGAGGGTCGATGAGCAGTTCTTC. This codes for CSVDMGSGRVDEQFF.